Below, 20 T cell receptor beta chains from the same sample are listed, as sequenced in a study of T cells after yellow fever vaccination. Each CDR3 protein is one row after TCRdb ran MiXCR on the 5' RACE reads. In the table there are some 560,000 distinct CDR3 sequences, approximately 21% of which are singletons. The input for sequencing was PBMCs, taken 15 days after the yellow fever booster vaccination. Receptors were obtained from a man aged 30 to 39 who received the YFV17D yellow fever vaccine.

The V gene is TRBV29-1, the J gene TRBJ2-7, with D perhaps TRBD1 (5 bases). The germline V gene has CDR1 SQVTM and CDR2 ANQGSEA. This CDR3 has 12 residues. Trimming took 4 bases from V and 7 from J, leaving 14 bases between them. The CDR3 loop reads CSVVQGLGEQYF. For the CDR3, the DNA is TGCAGCGTTGTCCAGGGATTAGGGGAGCAGTACTTC.

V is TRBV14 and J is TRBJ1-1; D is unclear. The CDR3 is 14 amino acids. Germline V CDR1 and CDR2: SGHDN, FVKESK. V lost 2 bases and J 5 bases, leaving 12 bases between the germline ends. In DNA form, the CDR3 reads TGTGCCAGCAGCCAAAGTCTGGGAGGGACTGAAGCTTTCTTT. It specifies CASSQSLGGTEAFF.

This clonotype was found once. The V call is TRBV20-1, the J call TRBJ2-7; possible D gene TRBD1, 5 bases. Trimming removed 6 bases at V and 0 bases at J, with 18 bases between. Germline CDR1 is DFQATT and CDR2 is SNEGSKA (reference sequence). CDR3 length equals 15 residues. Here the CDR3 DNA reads TGCAGTGCCCGAAGGGGCAGGCCAAACTCCTACGAGCAGTACTTC. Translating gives CSARRGRPNSYEQYF.

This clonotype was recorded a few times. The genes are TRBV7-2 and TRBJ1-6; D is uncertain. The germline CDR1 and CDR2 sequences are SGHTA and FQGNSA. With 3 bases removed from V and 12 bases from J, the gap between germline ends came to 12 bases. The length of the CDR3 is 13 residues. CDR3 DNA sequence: TGTGCCAGCAGCTTTGACGGGGATCAACCCCTCCACTTT. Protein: CASSFDGDQPLHF.

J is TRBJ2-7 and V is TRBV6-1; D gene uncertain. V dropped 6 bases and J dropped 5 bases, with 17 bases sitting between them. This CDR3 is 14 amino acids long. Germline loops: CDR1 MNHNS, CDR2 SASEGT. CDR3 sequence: CASSRLSPGDEQYF. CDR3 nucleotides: TGTGCCAGCAGCCGCCTGTCCCCGGGCGACGAGCAGTACTTC.

The CDR3 DNA sequence: TGTGCCACCAGTGATTCTAGCGGGCCCACCTACAATGAGCAGTTCTTC. Translation: CATSDSSGPTYNEQFF. The chain employs TRBV24-1 and TRBJ2-1; 8 nucleotides agree with TRBD2. V shed 2 bases and J 2 bases; nucleotides not matched to a gene: 4. The germline V gene encodes CDR1 KGHDR and CDR2 SFDVKD. CDR3 size: 16 residues.

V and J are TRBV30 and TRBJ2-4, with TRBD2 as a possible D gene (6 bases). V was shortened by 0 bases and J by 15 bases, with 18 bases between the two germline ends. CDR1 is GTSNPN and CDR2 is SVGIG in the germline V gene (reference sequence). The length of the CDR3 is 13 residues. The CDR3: CAWSVHSGTLMYF. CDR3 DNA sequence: TGTGCCTGGAGTGTACACTCGGGGACTCTGATGTACTTC.

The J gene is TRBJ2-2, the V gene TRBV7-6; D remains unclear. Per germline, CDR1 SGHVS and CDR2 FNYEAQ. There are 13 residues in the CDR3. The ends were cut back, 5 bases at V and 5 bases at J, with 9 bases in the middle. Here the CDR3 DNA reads TGTGCCAGCAGCCCTGTGCGAACCGGGGAGCTGTTTTTT. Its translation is CASSPVRTGELFF.

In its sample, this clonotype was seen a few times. CDR3 sequence: CASNRQDLYNEQFF. CDR3 nucleotides: TGTGCCAGCAATCGGCAGGACCTCTACAATGAGCAGTTCTTC. This chain joins TRBV18 and TRBJ2-1; D uncertain. CDR1 and CDR2 (germline): KGHSH, LQKENI. V lost 8 bases and J lost 3, with 14 bases in between. The CDR3 extends over 14 amino acids.

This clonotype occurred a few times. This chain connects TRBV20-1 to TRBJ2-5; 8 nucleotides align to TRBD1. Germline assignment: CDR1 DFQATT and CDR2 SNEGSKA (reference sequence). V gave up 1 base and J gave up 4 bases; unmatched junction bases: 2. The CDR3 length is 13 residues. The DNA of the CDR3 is TGCAGTGCTAGAGTCGGGACAGGAGAGACCCAGTACTTC. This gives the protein CSARVGTGETQYF.

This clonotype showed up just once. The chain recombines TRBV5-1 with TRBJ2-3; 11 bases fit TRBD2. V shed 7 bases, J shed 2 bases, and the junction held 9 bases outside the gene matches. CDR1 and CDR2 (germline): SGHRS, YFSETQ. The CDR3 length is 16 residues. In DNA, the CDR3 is TGCGCCAGCCACCTAGTAGCGGGAGGGAACACAGATACGCAGTATTTT. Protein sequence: CASHLVAGGNTDTQYF.

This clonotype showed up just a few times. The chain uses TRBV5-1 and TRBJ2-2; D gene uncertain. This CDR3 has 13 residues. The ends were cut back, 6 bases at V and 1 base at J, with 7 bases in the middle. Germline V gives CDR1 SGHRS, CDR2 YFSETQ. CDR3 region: CASTLGNTGELFF. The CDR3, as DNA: TGCGCCAGCACCCTGGGGAACACCGGGGAGCTGTTTTTT.

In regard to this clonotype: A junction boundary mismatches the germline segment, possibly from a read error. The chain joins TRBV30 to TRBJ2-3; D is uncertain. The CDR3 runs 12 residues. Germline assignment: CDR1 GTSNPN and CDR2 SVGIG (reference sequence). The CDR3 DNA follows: TGTGCCTGGACCGACCGACCAGATACGCCGTATTTT. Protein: CAWTDRPDTPYF.

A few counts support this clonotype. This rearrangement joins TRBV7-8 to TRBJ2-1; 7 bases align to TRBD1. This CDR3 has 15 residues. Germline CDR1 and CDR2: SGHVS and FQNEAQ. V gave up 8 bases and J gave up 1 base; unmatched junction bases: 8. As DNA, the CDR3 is TGTGCCAGCCGACAGGGATCCCCTTCCTACAATGAGCAGTTCTTC. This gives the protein CASRQGSPSYNEQFF.

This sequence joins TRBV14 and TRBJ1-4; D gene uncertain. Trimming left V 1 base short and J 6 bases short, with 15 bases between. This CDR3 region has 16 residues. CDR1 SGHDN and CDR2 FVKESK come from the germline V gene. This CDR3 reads CASSQGLAISYEKLFF. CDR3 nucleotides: TGTGCCAGCAGCCAAGGGTTGGCGATCAGTTATGAAAAACTGTTTTTT.

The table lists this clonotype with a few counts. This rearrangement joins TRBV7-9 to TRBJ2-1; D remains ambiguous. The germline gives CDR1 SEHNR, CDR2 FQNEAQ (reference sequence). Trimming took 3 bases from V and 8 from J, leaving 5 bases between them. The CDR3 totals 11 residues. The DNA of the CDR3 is TGTGCCAGCAGCTTCGGTTATGAGCAGTTCTTC. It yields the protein CASSFGYEQFF.

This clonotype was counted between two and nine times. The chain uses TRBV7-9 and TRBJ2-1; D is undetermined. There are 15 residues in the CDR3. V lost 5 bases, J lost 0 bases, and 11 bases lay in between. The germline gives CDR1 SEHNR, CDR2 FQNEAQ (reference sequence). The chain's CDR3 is CASSKEAVSYNEQFF. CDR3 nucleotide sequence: TGTGCCAGCAGCAAAGAAGCCGTCTCCTACAATGAGCAGTTCTTC.

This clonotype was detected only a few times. CDR3 amino acids: CASSVRGTSTNEKLFF. The CDR3 DNA is TGTGCCAGCAGCGTCCGGGGGACCTCAACTAATGAAAAACTGTTTTTT. The chain is built from TRBV9 and TRBJ1-4, with D possibly matching TRBD1 (5 bases). The CDR3 length is 16 residues. Trimming removed 2 bases at V and 0 bases at J, with 11 bases between. Germline V gene data show CDR1 as SGDLS and CDR2 as YYNGEE. The whole variable domain, remainder taken from reference TRBV9 and TRBJ1-4, is DSGVTQTPKHLITATGQRVTLRCSPRSGDLSVYWYQQSLDQGLQFLIQYYNGEERAKGNILERFSAQQFPDLHSELNLSSLELGDSALYFCASSVRGTSTNEKLFFGSGTQLSVL.

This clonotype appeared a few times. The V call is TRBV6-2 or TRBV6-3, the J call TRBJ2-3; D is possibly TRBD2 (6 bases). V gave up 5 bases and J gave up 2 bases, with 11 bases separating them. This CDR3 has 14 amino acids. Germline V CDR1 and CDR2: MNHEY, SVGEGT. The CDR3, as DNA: TGTGCCAGCAGTCAGCGGGCCCTCACAGATACGCAGTATTTT. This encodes CASSQRALTDTQYF.

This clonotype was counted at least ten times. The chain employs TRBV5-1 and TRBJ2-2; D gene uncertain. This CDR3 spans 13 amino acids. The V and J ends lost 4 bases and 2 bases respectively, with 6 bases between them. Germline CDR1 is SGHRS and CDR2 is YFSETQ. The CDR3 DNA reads TGCGCCAGCAGCGGTCGAAACACCGGGGAGCTGTTTTTT. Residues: CASSGRNTGELFF. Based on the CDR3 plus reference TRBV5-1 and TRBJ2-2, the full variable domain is KAGVTQTPRYLIKTRGQQVTLSCSPISGHRSVSWYQQTPGQGLQFLFEYFSETQRNKGNFPGRFSGRQFSNSRSEMNVSTLELGDSALYLCASSGRNTGELFFGEGSRLTVL.